A single sample gave rise to the 5 T cell receptor beta chains below, sequenced in a study of blood T cell repertoires in COVID-19. Produced via immunoSEQ multiplex PCR; TCRdb's table is partial and in-frame only. The table has 120,000 to 150,000 clones, about 85% seen once. The sample taken for sequencing was peripheral blood. These receptors originate from a human donor with acute or convalescent COVID-19. The donor label of this sample is uncertain.

The rearrangement links TRBV7-8 to TRBJ1-3, with D maybe TRBD1 (5 bases). Germline loops: CDR1 SGHVS, CDR2 FQNEAQ. The CDR3 spans 12 residues. The ends were cut back, 5 bases at V and 16 bases at J, with 18 bases in the middle. In DNA, the CDR3 is TGTGCCAGCAGCCCGGGGGGGAGTGTCGGTTATTTT. Protein sequence: CASSPGGSVGYF.

This clone was recorded a few times. The gene calls are TRBV3-1 (or the pseudogene TRBV3-2) and TRBJ2-3; 7 bases line up with TRBD2. The CDR3 length is 15 residues. CDR1 is LGHDT, CDR2 YNNKEL, per germline (reference sequence). V lost 0 bases, J lost 6 bases, and 6 bases stayed unmatched. This CDR3 is CASSQDSTSADTQYF. The CDR3, as DNA: TGTGCCAGCAGCCAAGATAGTACTAGCGCGGATACGCAGTATTTT.

This rearrangement joins TRBV9 to TRBJ2-3; 9 bases map to TRBD2. Germline V gene sequence: CDR1 SGDLS, CDR2 YYNGEE. The CDR3 has 16 residues. J lost 8 bases, V lost 3 bases, and 13 bases had no gene match. Written as DNA, the CDR3 is TGTGCCAGCAGCGGATCCCCCCTAGCGGGGAGTTCTACGCAGTATTTT. This translates into CASSGSPLAGSSTQYF.

The gene calls are TRBV11-2 and TRBJ2-3; 10 nucleotides agree with TRBD1. CDR3 length equals 18 residues. Germline trimming cut 5 bases from V and 5 bases from J; bases unmatched to any gene: 16. In germline, CDR1 is SGHAT, CDR2 FQNNGV. CDR3 region: CASSDRGLGRGRQDTQYF. CDR3 nucleotides: TGTGCCAGCAGCGACAGGGGGCTTGGGAGGGGCCGTCAAGATACGCAGTATTTT.

CDR3 in amino acids: CASRTGGMNTEAFF. In DNA, the CDR3 is TGTGCCAGCAGAACAGGGGGCATGAACACTGAAGCTTTCTTT. The chain has TRBV6-5 and TRBJ1-1; 9 bases are shared with TRBD1. The CDR3 has 14 residues. Germline CDR1 reads MNHEY; CDR2 reads SVGAGI. V trimming: 6 bases; J trimming: 0 bases; junction bases outside the gene matches: 2.